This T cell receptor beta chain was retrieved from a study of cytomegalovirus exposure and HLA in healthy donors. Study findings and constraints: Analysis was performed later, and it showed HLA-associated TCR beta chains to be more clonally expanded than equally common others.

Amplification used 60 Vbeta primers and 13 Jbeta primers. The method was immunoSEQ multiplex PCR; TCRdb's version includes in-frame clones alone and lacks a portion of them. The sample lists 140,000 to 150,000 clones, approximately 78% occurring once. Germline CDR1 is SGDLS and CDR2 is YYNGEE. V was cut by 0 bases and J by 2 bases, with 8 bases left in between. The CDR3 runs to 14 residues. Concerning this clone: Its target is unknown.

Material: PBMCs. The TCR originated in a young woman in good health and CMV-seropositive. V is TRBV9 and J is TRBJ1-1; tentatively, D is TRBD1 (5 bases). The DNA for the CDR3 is TGTGCCAGCAGCGTAGCTCAGGGTAACACTGAAGCTTTCTTT. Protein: CASSVAQGNTEAFF.